The 25 T cell receptor beta chains below come from one sample, sequenced in a study of blood T cell repertoires in COVID-19. Method: immunoSEQ multiplex PCR; TCRdb's copy keeps in-frame clones and lacks some. The sample contains approximately 60,000 clones, 60% to 85% of which appear only once. Sequencing used peripheral blood. These TCRs come from an elderly woman with acute or convalescent COVID-19.

The gene calls are TRBV7-2 and TRBJ2-3; TRBD2 agrees at 8 bases. The J segment lost 2 bases and the V segment lost 5 bases, leaving 6 bases of the junction unmatched. Germline CDR1 SGHTA, CDR2 FQGNSA. This CDR3 region has 15 residues. The CDR3 loop is CASSPTSGSTDTQYF. Written as DNA, the CDR3 is TGTGCCAGCAGCCCAACTAGCGGCTCCACAGATACGCAGTATTTT.

This clone was counted at least ten times. The V gene is TRBV11-2, the J gene TRBJ2-5; D perhaps matches TRBD1 (6 bases). Germline-derived CDR1 and CDR2 are SGHAT and FQNNGV. The CDR3 is made up of 15 amino acids. The germline V and J ends were trimmed by 3 bases and 2 bases, with 13 bases remaining between them. This CDR3 is CASSFGGGVQETQYF. The CDR3 nucleotides read TGTGCCAGCAGCTTTGGGGGCGGAGTACAAGAGACCCAGTACTTC.

This clone was detected once. The DNA for the CDR3 is TGTGCCAGCAGCCATGGAGCCCCTAACTATGGCTACACCTTC. Its translation: CASSHGAPNYGYTF. The chain joins TRBV14 to TRBJ1-2, with no clear D. This CDR3 has 14 amino acids. Trimming took off 3 bases at V and 0 bases at J, with 8 bases between the two ends. Germline CDR1 is SGHDN and CDR2 is FVKESK.

This clone was found once. V is TRBV30 and J is TRBJ2-6, with D maybe TRBD2 (6 bases). The V gene's germline CDR1 is GTSNPN and CDR2 SVGIG (reference sequence). The CDR3 has 16 amino acids. The ends were cut back, 5 bases at V and 0 bases at J, with 14 bases in the middle. The CDR3: CAWDLAPGSGANVLTF. Written as DNA, the CDR3 is TGTGCCTGGGATCTAGCGCCAGGCTCTGGGGCCAACGTCCTGACTTTC.

V gene TRBV2 combines with J gene TRBJ2-1, with 7 bases matching TRBD2. Germline-derived CDR1 and CDR2 are SNHLY and FYNNEI. J gave up 8 bases and V 6 bases, and 13 bases lay outside the gene matches. This CDR3 spans 15 amino acids. The CDR3 here is CASRAQASGFHEQFF. CDR3 in DNA: TGTGCCAGCAGAGCCCAGGCTAGCGGTTTCCATGAGCAGTTCTTC.

To note about this clone: One junction end does not reproduce the germline sequence, and a read error may be involved. The chain combines TRBV7-7 with TRBJ2-7; 7 nucleotides align to TRBD2. Germline V lookup: CDR1 SSHAT, CDR2 FNYEAQ (reference sequence). The CDR3 loop spans 15 amino acids. The CDR3 here is CASSSGLDTSYEQYF. CDR3 sequence (DNA): TGTGCTAGCAGCTCCGGACTAGATACGAGTTACGAGCAGTACTTC.

This clone was recorded once. The chain has TRBV30 and TRBJ1-1, with D tentatively TRBD1 (5 bases). V was clipped by 3 bases and J by 1 base, with 9 bases between them. CDR1 GTSNPN and CDR2 SVGIG come from the germline V gene (reference sequence). This CDR3 is built from 13 residues. The CDR3 nucleotides are TGTGCCTGGAGACGGCAGGGGAACACTGAAGCTTTCTTT. Its protein is CAWRRQGNTEAFF.

This sequence joins TRBV5-4 and TRBJ2-2; 9 bases align to TRBD1. The CDR3 extends over 16 amino acids. After removal of 3 bases from V and 4 bases from J, the junction contained 7 bases not matched to a gene. Germline CDR1 SGHNT, CDR2 YYREEE (reference sequence). The CDR3 region is CASSSGTGSLTGELFF. The DNA for the CDR3 is TGTGCCAGCAGCTCCGGGACAGGGAGTCTCACCGGGGAGCTGTTTTTT.

The chain carries TRBV2 and TRBJ2-5; 14 bases are a match to TRBD2. Germline assignment: CDR1 SNHLY and CDR2 FYNNEI. The V gene end was trimmed by 5 bases and the J gene end by 5 bases; junction bases not matched to a gene: 7. The CDR3 totals 16 residues. The CDR3 sequence is CASSLRLAGGTETQYF. The CDR3, as DNA: TGTGCCAGCAGTTTACGACTAGCGGGAGGGACGGAGACCCAGTACTTC.

The chain has TRBV19 and TRBJ1-2, with a weak D call TRBD1 (5 bases). The CDR3 consists of 16 residues. Between the trimmed V and J ends, which lost 0 bases and 8 bases, there was a span of 19 bases. CDR1 is LNHDA, CDR2 SQIVND, per germline (reference sequence). CDR3 region: CASSIDPSGAPGGYTF. The DNA for the CDR3 is TGTGCCAGTAGTATAGATCCGAGCGGGGCTCCGGGAGGCTACACCTTC.

The CDR3 loop is CASSTGLAGQETQYF. The DNA for the CDR3 is TGCGCCAGCAGTACGGGACTAGCGGGACAAGAGACCCAGTACTTC. The V gene is TRBV10-1, the J gene TRBJ2-5, with TRBD2 identical over 13 bases. The CDR3 extends over 15 amino acids. Germline CDR1 reads WNHNN; CDR2 reads SYGVQD (reference sequence). J lost 2 bases, V lost 5 bases, and 2 bases had no gene match.

This chain connects TRBV5-8 to TRBJ1-5; 7 bases match TRBD1. Trimming at V came to 4 bases and at J to 6 bases, leaving 10 bases not matched to a gene. The length of the CDR3 is 15 residues. CDR1 and CDR2 (germline): SGHTS, YDEGEE. The CDR3 reads CASSDGTAARQPQHF. The CDR3 nucleotides read TGTGCCAGCAGCGACGGGACAGCCGCGCGTCAGCCCCAGCATTTT.

The V gene is TRBV28, the J gene TRBJ2-1; D is possibly TRBD1 (5 bases). The CDR3 is 14 amino acids. The ends were cut back, 3 bases at V and 9 bases at J, with 15 bases in the middle. Germline V gene lookup returns CDR1 MDHEN and CDR2 SYDVKM. CDR3 region: CASSFIGQGFEQFF. CDR3 coding DNA: TGTGCCAGCAGTTTTATCGGGCAGGGCTTTGAGCAGTTCTTC. The variable domain in full, completed from reference TRBV28 and TRBJ2-1, reads DVKVTQSSRYLVKRTGEKVFLECVQDMDHENMFWYRQDPGLGLRLIYFSYDVKMKEKGDIPEGYSVSREKKERFSLILESASTNQTSMYLCASSFIGQGFEQFFGPGTRLTVL.

The chain combines TRBV9 with TRBJ2-3; 11 bases map to TRBD2. Unmatched junction bases numbered 5, after V lost 0 bases and J lost 5 bases. From germline, CDR1 is SGDLS and CDR2 YYNGEE. The CDR3 length is 16 residues. CDR3 nucleotide sequence: TGTGCCAGCAGCGTAGGTCTAGCGGGAGGAGGAGATACGCAGTATTTT. Its protein product is CASSVGLAGGGDTQYF.

The chain links TRBV5-1 to TRBJ1-2; no definite D call. There are 13 residues in the CDR3. Germline V CDR1 and CDR2: SGHRS, YFSETQ. V was clipped by 4 bases and J by 1 base, with 8 bases between them. This chain's CDR3 is CASSLASNYGYTF. CDR3 sequence (DNA): TGCGCCAGCAGCCTAGCAAGTAACTATGGCTACACCTTC.

The chain uses TRBV28 and TRBJ2-3; D might be TRBD2 (6 bases). Germline assignment: CDR1 MDHEN and CDR2 SYDVKM. The CDR3 loop spans 15 amino acids. V lost 6 bases to trimming and J lost 6 bases, with 19 bases between them. In DNA form, the CDR3 reads TGTGCCAGCAGCCGGCCTTGGGGGGAGAGTGATACGCAGTATTTT. The encoded protein is CASSRPWGESDTQYF.

The chain joins TRBV5-1 to TRBJ2-3; 7 positions agree with TRBD2. The V gene's germline CDR1 is SGHRS and CDR2 YFSETQ. Trimming took 2 bases from V and 4 from J; bases not matched to a gene: 10. The CDR3 is made up of 16 amino acids. The CDR3 loop is CASSFGAGVSADTQYF. The CDR3 bases are TGCGCCAGCAGCTTCGGGGCGGGAGTTTCGGCAGATACGCAGTATTTT.

V usage is TRBV27 and J usage is TRBJ1-2; 7 bases align to TRBD1. This CDR3 spans 19 amino acids. Germline V gives CDR1 MNHEY, CDR2 SMNVEV (reference sequence). Trimming took 2 bases from V and 4 from J; bases not matched to a gene: 19. CDR3: CASSLIGTARRTGGYGYTF. CDR3 DNA: TGTGCCAGCAGTTTAATCGGGACAGCCCGTAGAACTGGGGGCTATGGCTACACCTTC.

The CDR3 DNA reads as TGTGCCAGCTCCCCAGCAGGGATCAACACCGGGGAGCTGTTTTTT. Translating gives CASSPAGINTGELFF. The chain joins TRBV3-1 (or the pseudogene TRBV3-2) to TRBJ2-2, with D maybe TRBD1 (5 bases). The CDR3 is 15 residues long. Deletions cut 8 bases from V and 2 bases from J, with 15 bases between. Germline V lookup: CDR1 LGHDT, CDR2 YNNKEL (reference sequence).

The rearrangement joins TRBV11-2 to TRBJ2-7, with TRBD1 as a possible D gene (5 bases). Germline CDR1 is SGHAT and CDR2 is FQNNGV. This CDR3 spans 13 amino acids. V dropped 3 bases and J dropped 0 bases, with 6 bases sitting between them. The DNA of the CDR3 is TGTGCCAGCAGCTTTGACAGCTCCTACGAGCAGTACTTC. Translation: CASSFDSSYEQYF.

This clone was recorded a few times. CDR3 nucleotides: TGTGCCAGCAGCGAGCGAGCGGGAGGTAGGACAGATACGCAGTATTTT. Amino acids: CASSERAGGRTDTQYF. V usage is TRBV7-6 and J usage is TRBJ2-3; 9 nucleotides align to TRBD2. V trimming: 5 bases; J trimming: 3 bases; junction bases outside the gene matches: 9. This CDR3 has 16 residues. CDR1 is SGHVS, CDR2 FNYEAQ, per germline.

The V and J genes are TRBV19 and TRBJ1-2; D not certain. Trimming left V 5 bases short and J 3 bases short, with 19 bases between. Germline-derived CDR1 and CDR2 are LNHDA and SQIVND (reference sequence). This CDR3 comprises 16 residues. CDR3 loop: CASSALTTRWDYGYTF. The CDR3 nucleotides are TGTGCCAGTAGTGCACTGACAACCAGGTGGGACTATGGCTACACCTTC.

Note on this clone: This sample also contains other DNA sequences that code for the same CDR3. CDR3 residues: CASSLVGGSHTGELFF. In DNA, the CDR3 is TGCGCCAGCAGCTTGGTTGGTGGGAGCCACACCGGGGAGCTGTTTTTT. The V gene is TRBV5-1, the J gene TRBJ2-2, with D possibly matching TRBD2 (5 bases). Germline loops: CDR1 SGHRS, CDR2 YFSETQ. The CDR3 is made up of 16 amino acids. Deletions cut 0 bases from V and 3 bases from J, with 12 bases between.

The V call is TRBV18, the J call TRBJ2-7; D is uncertain. This CDR3 comprises 13 residues. Deletions cut 0 bases from V and 6 bases from J, with 9 bases between. From germline, CDR1 is KGHSH and CDR2 LQKENI. CDR3 residues: CASSPPSQFEQYF. As DNA, the CDR3 is TGTGCCAGCTCACCACCGTCCCAGTTCGAGCAGTACTTC.

The chain carries TRBV5-5 and TRBJ1-3; the D is unclear. Per the germline V gene, CDR1 is SGHKS and CDR2 is YYEKEE (reference sequence). Trimming pared 3 bases from V and 0 bases from J, leaving 7 bases between. The CDR3 length is 14 residues. CDR3 region: CASSSISSGNTIYF. DNA of the CDR3: TGTGCCAGCAGCTCGATTAGCTCTGGAAACACCATATATTTT.